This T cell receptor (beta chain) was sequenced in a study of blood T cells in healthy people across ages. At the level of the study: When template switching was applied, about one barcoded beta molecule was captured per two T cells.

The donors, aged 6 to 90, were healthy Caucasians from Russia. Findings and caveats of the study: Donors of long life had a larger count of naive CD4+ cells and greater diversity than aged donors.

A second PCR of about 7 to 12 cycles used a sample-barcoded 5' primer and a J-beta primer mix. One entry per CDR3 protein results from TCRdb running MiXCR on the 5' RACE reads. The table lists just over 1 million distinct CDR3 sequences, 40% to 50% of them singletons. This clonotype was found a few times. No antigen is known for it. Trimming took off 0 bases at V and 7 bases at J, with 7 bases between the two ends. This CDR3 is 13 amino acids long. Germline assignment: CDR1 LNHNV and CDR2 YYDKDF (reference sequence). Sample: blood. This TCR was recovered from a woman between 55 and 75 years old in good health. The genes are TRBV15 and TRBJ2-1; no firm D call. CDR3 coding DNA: TGTGCCACCAGCAGAGAAGGCGCGAATGAGCAGTTCTTC. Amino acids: CATSREGANEQFF.